The clone carrying this T cell receptor (beta chain) came up a few times. Its matching antigen is unknown. Here immunoSEQ multiplex PCR was the method, and the copy in TCRdb shows in-frame clones only, minus some. The sample carries fewer than 30,000 clones, around 81% recorded once. The CDR3 contains 17 residues. V shed 4 bases and J 0 bases; nucleotides not matched to a gene: 8. Germline assignment: CDR1 SGHKS and CDR2 YYEKEE (reference sequence). This sample stems from a study of OX40 agonist ivuxolimab in advanced cancers. Study overall: Hepatocellular carcinoma, melanoma, renal cell or head and neck cancer occurred in dose-escalation patients.

General study findings and limits: Antigens targeted by the expanded peripheral T cells were not determined.

The J gene is TRBJ2-3, the V gene TRBV5-5, with TRBD2 matching over 10 bases. The sequenced sample was CD4+ or CD8+ T cells sorted from blood, obtained in a trial of the OX40 agonist ivuxolimab. This TCR derives from an adult with an advanced solid tumor such as melanoma, head and neck, liver or kidney cancer. DNA for the CDR3: TGTGCCAGCAGCCCCATACTAGCGGGGCGTAGCACAGATACGCAGTATTTT. It is translated as CASSPILAGRSTDTQYF.